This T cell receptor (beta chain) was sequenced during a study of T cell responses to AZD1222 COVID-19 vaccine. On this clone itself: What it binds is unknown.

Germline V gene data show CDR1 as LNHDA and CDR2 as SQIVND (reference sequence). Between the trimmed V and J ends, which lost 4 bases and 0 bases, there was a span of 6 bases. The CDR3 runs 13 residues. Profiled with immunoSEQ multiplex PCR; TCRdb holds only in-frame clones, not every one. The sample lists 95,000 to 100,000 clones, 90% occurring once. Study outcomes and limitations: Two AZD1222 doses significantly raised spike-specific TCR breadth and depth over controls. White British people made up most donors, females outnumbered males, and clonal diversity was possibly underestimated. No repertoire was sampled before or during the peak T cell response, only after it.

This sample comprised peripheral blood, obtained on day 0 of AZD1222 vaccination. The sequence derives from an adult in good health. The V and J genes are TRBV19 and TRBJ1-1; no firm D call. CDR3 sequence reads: CASSTSMNTEAFF. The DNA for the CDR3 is TGTGCCAGTAGTACCTCAATGAACACTGAAGCTTTCTTT.